This T cell receptor beta chain emerged from a study of blood T cell repertoires in COVID-19. TCRdb's table, derived via immunoSEQ multiplex PCR, lists solely in-frame clones and lacks some. The sample has roughly 41,000 clones; approximately 83% are singletons. The V end was cut by 0 bases, the J end by 3 bases, with 14 bases between. CDR1 MNHEY and CDR2 SVGAGI come from the germline V gene. This CDR3 region has 16 residues. The sequence derives from a human donor in a cohort sampled during active COVID-19. The donor label of this sample is uncertain. Sequencing input: peripheral blood. This chain links TRBV6-5 with TRBJ1-1, with a weak D call TRBD1 (5 bases). As DNA, the CDR3 is TGTGCCAGCAGTTACTCGTGGCTCAGGGATTACACTGAAGCTTTCTTT. Amino acids: CASSYSWLRDYTEAFF.